This TCR beta chain is drawn from a study of control samples from healthy donors and cancer patients. The data were produced by immunoSEQ multiplex PCR, yet TCRdb's version contains in-frame clones alone and is incomplete. The sample lists approximately 220,000 clones, about 95% occurring once. With V trimmed by 2 bases and J by 2 bases, 8 bases remained unmatched. This CDR3 is built from 16 residues. Germline CDR1 MNHNS, CDR2 SASEGT. The rearrangement uses TRBV6-1 and TRBJ2-5; 7 nucleotides line up with TRBD2. This TCR was sampled from a man aged 50-59 years in good health. Sequencing was performed on blood. DNA for the CDR3: TGTGCCAGCAGTGAATTGGCTAGCGGCGAACAAGAGACCCAGTACTTC. Protein: CASSELASGEQETQYF.